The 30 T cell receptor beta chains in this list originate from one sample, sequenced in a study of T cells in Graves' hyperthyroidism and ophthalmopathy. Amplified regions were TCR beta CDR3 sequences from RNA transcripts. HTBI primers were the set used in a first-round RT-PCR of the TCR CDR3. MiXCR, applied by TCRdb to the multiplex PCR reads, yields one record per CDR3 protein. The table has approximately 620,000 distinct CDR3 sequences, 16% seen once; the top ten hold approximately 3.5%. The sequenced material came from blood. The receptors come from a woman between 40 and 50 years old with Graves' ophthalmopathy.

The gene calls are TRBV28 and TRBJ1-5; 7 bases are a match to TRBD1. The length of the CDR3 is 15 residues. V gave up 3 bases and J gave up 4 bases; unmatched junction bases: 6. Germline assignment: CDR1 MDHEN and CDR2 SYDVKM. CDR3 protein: CASSLGGQRNQPQHF. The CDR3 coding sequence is TGTGCCAGCAGTTTGGGGGGACAGAGAAATCAGCCCCAGCATTTT.

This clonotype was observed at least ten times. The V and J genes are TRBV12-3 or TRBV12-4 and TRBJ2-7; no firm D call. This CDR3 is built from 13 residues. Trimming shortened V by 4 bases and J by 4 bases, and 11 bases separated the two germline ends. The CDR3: CASSSQDGYEQYF. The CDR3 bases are TGTGCCAGCAGTTCCCAGGACGGATACGAGCAGTACTTC.

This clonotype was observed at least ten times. The CDR3 here is CASTPLTTDTQYF. In nucleotides, the CDR3 is TGCGCCAGCACCCCCCTCACCACAGATACGCAGTATTTT. This chain connects TRBV5-1 to TRBJ2-3; D gene ambiguous. CDR1 is SGHRS and CDR2 is YFSETQ in the germline V gene. Deletions cut 6 bases from V and 2 bases from J, with 10 bases between. CDR3 length: 13 amino acids.

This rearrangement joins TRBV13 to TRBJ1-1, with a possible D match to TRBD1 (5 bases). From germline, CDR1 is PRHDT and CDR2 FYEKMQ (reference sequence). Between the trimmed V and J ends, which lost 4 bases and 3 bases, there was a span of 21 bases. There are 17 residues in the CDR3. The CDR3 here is CASSSGGRGGRYTEAFF. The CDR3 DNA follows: TGTGCCAGCAGCTCAGGTGGACGGGGCGGCCGATACACTGAAGCTTTCTTT.

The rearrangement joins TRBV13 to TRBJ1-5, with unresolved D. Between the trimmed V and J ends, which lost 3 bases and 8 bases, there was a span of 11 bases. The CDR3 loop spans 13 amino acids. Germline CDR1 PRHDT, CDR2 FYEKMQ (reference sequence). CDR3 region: CASSLGSTEPQHF. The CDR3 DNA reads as TGTGCCAGCAGCTTGGGTTCGACGGAGCCCCAGCATTTT.

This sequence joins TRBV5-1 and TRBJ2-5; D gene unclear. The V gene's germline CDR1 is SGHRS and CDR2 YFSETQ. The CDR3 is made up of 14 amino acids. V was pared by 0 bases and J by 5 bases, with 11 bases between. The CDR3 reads CASSLVSSLETQYF. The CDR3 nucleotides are TGCGCCAGCAGCTTGGTCAGTTCGCTCGAGACCCAGTACTTC.

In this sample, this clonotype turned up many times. CDR3 nucleotides: TGTGCCAGCAAGGGAGGGGGGACTGGGGCCAACGTCCTGACTTTC. Translating gives CASKGGGTGANVLTF. The genes are TRBV28 and TRBJ2-6, with D possibly TRBD2 on 7 matching bases. This CDR3 has 15 residues. Between the trimmed V and J ends, which lost 7 bases and 2 bases, there was a span of 12 bases. Looked up from germline, CDR1 is MDHEN and CDR2 is SYDVKM.

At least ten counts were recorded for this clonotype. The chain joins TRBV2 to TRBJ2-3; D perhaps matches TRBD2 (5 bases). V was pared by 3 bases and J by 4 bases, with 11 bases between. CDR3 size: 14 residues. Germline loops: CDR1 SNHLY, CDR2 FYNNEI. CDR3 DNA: TGTGCCAGCAGTGACGACCTGGGAGCAGATACGCAGTATTTT. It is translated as CASSDDLGADTQYF.

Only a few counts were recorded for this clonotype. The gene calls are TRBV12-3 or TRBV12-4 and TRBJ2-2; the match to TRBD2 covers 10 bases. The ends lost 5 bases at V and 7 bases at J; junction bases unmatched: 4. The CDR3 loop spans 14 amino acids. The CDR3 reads CASSPSGSNGELFF. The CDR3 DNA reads TGTGCCAGCAGTCCTAGCGGGAGTAACGGGGAGCTGTTTTTT.

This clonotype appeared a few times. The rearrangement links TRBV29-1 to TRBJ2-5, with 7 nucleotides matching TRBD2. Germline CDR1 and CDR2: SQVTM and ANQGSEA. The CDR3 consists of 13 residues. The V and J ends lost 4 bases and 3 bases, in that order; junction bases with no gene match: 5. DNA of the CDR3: TGCAGCGTTGGTCGGGGAGGGGAAGAGACCCAGTACTTC. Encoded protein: CSVGRGGEETQYF.

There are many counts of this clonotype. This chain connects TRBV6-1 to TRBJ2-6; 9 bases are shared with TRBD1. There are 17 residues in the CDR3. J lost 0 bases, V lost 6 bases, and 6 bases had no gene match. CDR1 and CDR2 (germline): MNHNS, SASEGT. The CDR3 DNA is TGTGCCAGCAGACCCGGGACAGGGTACTCTGGGGCCAACGTCCTGACTTTC. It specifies CASRPGTGYSGANVLTF.

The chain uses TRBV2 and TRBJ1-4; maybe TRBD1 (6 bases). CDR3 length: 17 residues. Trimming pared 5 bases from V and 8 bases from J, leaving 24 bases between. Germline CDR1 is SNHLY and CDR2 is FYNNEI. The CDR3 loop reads CASSHTGSLPTDEKLFF. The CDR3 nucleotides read TGTGCCAGCAGTCACACAGGGTCGCTACCCACTGACGAAAAACTGTTTTTT.

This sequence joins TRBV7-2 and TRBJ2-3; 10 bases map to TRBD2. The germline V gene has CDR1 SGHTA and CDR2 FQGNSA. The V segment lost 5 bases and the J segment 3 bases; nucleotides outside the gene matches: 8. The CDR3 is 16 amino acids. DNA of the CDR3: TGTGCCAGCAGCCCCAGCGGGGGGGCCGGAACAGATACGCAGTATTTT. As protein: CASSPSGGAGTDTQYF.

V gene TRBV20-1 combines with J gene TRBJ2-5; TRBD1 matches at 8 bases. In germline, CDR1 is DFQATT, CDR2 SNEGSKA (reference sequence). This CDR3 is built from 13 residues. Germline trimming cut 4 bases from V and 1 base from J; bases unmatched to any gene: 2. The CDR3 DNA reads TGCAGTGCTATCAGGGGGCTCCAAGAGACCCAGTACTTC. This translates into CSAIRGLQETQYF.

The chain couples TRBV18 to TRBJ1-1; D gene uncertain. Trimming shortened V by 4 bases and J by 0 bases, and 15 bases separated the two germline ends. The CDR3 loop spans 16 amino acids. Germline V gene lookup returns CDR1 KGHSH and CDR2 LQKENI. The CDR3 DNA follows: TGTGCCAGCTCACTAAACCCAATCACCTTGAACACTGAAGCTTTCTTT. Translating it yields CASSLNPITLNTEAFF.

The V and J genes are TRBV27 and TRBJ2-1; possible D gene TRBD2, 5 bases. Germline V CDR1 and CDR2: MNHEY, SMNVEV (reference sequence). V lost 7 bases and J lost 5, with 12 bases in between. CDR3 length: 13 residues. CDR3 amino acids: CASTLASNNEQFF. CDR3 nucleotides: TGTGCCAGCACCCTAGCCTCGAACAATGAGCAGTTCTTC.

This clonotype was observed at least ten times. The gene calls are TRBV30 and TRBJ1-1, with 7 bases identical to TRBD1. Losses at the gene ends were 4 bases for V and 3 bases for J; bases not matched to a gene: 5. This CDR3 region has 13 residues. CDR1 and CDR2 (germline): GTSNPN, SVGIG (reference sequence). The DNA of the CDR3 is TGTGCCTGGAAGACAGGGCTCTACACTGAAGCTTTCTTT. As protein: CAWKTGLYTEAFF. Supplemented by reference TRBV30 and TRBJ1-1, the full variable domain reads SQTIHQWPATLVQPVGSPLSLECTVEGTSNPNLYWYRQAAGRGLQLLFYSVGIGQISSEVPQNLSASRPQDRQFILSSKKLLLSDSGFYLCAWKTGLYTEAFFGQGTRLTVV.

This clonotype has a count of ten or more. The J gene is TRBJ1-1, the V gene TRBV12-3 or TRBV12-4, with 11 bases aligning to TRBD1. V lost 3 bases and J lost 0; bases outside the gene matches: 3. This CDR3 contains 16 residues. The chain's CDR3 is CASSFGTGGMNTEAFF. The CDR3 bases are TGTGCCAGCAGTTTTGGGACAGGGGGAATGAACACTGAAGCTTTCTTT.

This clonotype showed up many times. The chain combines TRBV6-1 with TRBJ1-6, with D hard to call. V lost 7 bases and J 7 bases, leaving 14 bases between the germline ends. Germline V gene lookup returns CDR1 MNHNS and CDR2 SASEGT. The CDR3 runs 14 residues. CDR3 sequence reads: CASMRSHENSPLHF. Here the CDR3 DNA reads TGTGCCAGCATGCGGAGTCACGAAAATTCACCCCTCCACTTT.

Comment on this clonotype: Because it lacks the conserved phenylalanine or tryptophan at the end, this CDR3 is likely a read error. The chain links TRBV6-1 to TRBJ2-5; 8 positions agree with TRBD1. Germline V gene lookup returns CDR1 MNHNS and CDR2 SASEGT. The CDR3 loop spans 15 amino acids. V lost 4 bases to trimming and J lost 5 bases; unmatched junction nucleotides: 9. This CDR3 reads CASSVQGVRGETQYS. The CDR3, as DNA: TGTGCCAGCAGTGTACAGGGGGTTCGGGGGGAGACCCAGTACTCC.

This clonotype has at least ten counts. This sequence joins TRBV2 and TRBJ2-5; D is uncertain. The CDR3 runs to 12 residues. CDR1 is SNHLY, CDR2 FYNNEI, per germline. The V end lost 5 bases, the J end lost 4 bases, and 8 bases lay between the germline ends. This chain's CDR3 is CASSFQTETQYF. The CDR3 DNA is TGTGCCAGCAGTTTTCAGACAGAGACCCAGTACTTC. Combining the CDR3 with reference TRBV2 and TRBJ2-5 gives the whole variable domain EPEVTQTPSHQVTQMGQEVILRCVPISNHLYFYWYRQILGQKVEFLVSFYNNEISEKSEIFDDQFSVERPDGSNFTLKIRSTKLEDSAMYFCASSFQTETQYFGPGTRLLVL.

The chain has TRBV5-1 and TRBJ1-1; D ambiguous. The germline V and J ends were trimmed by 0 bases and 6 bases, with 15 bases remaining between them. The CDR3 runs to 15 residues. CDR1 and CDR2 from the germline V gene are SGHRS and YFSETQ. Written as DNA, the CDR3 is TGCGCCAGCAGCTTGGCAACGACCGGGGTAGCTGAAGCTTTCTTT. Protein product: CASSLATTGVAEAFF.

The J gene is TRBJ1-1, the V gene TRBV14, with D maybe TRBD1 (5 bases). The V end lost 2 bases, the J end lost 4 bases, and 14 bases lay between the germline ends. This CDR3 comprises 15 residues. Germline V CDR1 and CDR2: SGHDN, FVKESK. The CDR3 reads CASSQKEKGTTEAFF. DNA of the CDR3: TGTGCCAGCAGCCAAAAAGAGAAGGGGACCACTGAAGCTTTCTTT.

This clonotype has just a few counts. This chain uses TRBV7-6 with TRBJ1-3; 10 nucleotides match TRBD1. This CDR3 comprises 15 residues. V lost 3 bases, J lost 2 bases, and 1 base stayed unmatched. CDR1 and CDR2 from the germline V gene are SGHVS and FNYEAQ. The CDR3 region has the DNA TGTGCCAGCAGCTTCGACAGGGGGCCTGGAAACACCATATATTTT. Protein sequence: CASSFDRGPGNTIYF.

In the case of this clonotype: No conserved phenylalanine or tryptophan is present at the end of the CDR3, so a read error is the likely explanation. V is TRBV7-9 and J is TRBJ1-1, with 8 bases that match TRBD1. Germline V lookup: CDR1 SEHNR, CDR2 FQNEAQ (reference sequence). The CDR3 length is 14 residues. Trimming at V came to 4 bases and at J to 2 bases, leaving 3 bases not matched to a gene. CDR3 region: CASSSGQGNTEAFS. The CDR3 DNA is TGTGCCAGCAGCTCCGGACAGGGAAACACTGAAGCTTTCTCT.

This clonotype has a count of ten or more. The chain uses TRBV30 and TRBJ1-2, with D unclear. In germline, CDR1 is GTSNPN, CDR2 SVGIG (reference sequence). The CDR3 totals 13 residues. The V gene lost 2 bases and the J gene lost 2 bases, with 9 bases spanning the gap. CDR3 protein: CAWSRKQNYGYTF. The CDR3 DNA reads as TGTGCCTGGAGTCGGAAACAGAACTATGGCTACACCTTC. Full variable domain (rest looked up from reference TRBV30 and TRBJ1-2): SQTIHQWPATLVQPVGSPLSLECTVEGTSNPNLYWYRQAAGRGLQLLFYSVGIGQISSEVPQNLSASRPQDRQFILSSKKLLLSDSGFYLCAWSRKQNYGYTFGSGTRLTVV.

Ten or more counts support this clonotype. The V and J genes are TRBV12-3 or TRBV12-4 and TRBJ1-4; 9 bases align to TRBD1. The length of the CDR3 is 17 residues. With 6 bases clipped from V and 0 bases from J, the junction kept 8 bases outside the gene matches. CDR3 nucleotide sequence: TGTGCCAGCAGACACCGGGACAGGGATGCAACTAATGAAAAACTGTTTTTT. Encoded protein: CASRHRDRDATNEKLFF.

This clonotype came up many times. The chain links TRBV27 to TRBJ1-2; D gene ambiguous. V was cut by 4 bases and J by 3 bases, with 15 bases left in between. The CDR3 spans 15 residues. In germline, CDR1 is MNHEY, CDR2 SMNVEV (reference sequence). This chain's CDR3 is CASSYSGTSDYGYTF. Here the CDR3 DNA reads TGTGCCAGCAGTTATTCGGGAACTTCCGACTATGGCTACACCTTC.

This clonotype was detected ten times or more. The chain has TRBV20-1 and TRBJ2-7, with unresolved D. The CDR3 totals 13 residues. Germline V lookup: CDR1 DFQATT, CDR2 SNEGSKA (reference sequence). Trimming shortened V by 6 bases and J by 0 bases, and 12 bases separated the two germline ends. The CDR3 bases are TGCAGTGCCAGGACCCTAAGCTCCTACGAGCAGTACTTC. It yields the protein CSARTLSSYEQYF.

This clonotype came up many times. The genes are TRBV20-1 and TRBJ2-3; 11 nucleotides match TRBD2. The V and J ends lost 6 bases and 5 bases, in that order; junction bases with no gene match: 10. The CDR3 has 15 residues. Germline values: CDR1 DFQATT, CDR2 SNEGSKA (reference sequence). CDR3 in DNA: TGCAGTGCAAGCCGTAGCGGGAGGGTCGGAGATACGCAGTATTTT. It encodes CSASRSGRVGDTQYF.